This TCR beta chain was sequenced in a study of T cells in localized non-small cell lung cancer. On this clone itself: Its antigen is unknown.

Study-wide findings and caveats: Adjacent uninvolved lung tissue had the highest T cell clonality, exceeding tumor. Longer overall survival was linked to higher blood T cell density. Among the top 100 tumor clones, a median approximately 60 appeared in adjacent lung.

The CDR3 runs to 15 residues. V lost 4 bases and J lost 3, with 16 bases in between. Germline V gene sequence: CDR1 MDHEN, CDR2 SYDVKM. TCRdb's table, derived via immunoSEQ multiplex PCR, lists solely in-frame clones and lacks some. The table records 25,000 to 35,000 clones, roughly 80% of them present only once. The chain carries TRBV28 and TRBJ2-7; possibly TRBD2 for D (6 bases). The receptor comes from a man aged 35-75 years with stage III lung adenocarcinoma. Specimen: peripheral blood mononuclear cells, collected before any cancer treatment. The CDR3 sequence: CASSSGGSGYYEQYF. The CDR3 coding sequence is TGTGCCAGCAGTTCTGGAGGTAGCGGTTACTACGAGCAGTACTTC.